These 32 T cell receptor beta chains were sequenced from one sample in a study of T-cell memory formation after mild COVID-19 (dated by TCRdb to the early 2020s). Libraries were prepared through 5' RACE. The sample was run on an Illumina NovaSeq 6000. TCRdb reworked the public reads: Q25 trimming with fastp, MiXCR clone assembly, productive beta chains retained. Every entry covers one CDR3 protein and lists the most common genes and DNA from its rows. The sample profile shows about 280,000 distinct CDR3 sequences; around 8% of them were found once. The top ten clones comprise 20% to 25% of the sample. The sample taken for sequencing was PBMCs or a T cell subset sorted from them (not recorded which). Source of these receptors: a man in his late teens or twenties who had mild COVID-19 (a few samples of this study predate the infection). The sample titles of this study are shuffled in the database, so cell type and time point are left out; the donor was told from shared clones.

V and J are TRBV6-2 or TRBV6-3 and TRBJ2-2; D may be TRBD2 (5 bases). V lost 6 bases and J 6 bases, leaving 8 bases between the germline ends. CDR1 MNHEY and CDR2 SVGEGT come from the germline V gene. The CDR3 is 12 amino acids. CDR3 in DNA: TGTGCCAGCAGGCTAGCCCCCGGGGAGCTGTTTTTT. This sequence encodes CASRLAPGELFF.

This clonotype was detected ten times or more. The chain links TRBV5-1 to TRBJ1-1, with no clear D. Trimming took 1 base from V and 3 from J, leaving 10 bases between them. The germline V gene encodes CDR1 SGHRS and CDR2 YFSETQ. The CDR3 is made up of 14 amino acids. The CDR3 nucleotides read TGCGCCAGCAGCTTGTTTTCGGCGGACACTGAAGCTTTCTTT. Amino acid sequence: CASSLFSADTEAFF.

This clonotype was counted only a few times. The J gene is TRBJ2-1, the V gene TRBV7-8, with 11 positions matching TRBD1. CDR1 and CDR2 from the germline V gene are SGHVS and FQNEAQ. The CDR3 has 17 amino acids. The J segment lost 4 bases and the V segment lost 1 base, leaving 6 bases of the junction unmatched. The CDR3 region is CASSLGGQGARYNEQFF. DNA of the CDR3: TGTGCCAGCAGCTTAGGTGGACAGGGGGCCCGTTACAATGAGCAGTTCTTC.

This clonotype showed up just a few times. This chain uses TRBV6-1 with TRBJ2-7, with unresolved D. V lost 1 base and J lost 2, with 6 bases in between. The CDR3 extends over 13 amino acids. Germline V CDR1 and CDR2: MNHNS, SASEGT. CDR3 coding DNA: TGTGCCAGCAGTGAAGGTTACACCTACGAGCAGTACTTC. Translation: CASSEGYTYEQYF.

This clonotype was counted only a few times. This chain's CDR3 is CASRPDRDYDGYTF. In DNA, the CDR3 is TGTGCCAGCAGGCCAGACAGGGATTATGATGGCTACACCTTC. The chain recombines TRBV6-2 or TRBV6-3 with TRBJ1-2; TRBD1 matches 7 bases. After removal of 6 bases from V and 6 bases from J, the junction contained 10 bases not matched to a gene. The length of the CDR3 is 14 residues. Per the germline V gene, CDR1 is MNHEY and CDR2 is SVGEGT.

This clonotype occurred many times. This chain joins TRBV25-1 and TRBJ2-2, with D perhaps matching TRBD2 (6 bases). The CDR3 has 14 residues. Trimming cost V 5 bases and J 3 bases, with 10 bases left between them. Per the germline V gene, CDR1 is MGHDK and CDR2 is SYGVNS. The chain's CDR3 is CASSPGEDTGELFF. The CDR3 DNA follows: TGTGCCAGCAGTCCGGGGGAGGACACCGGGGAGCTGTTTTTT.

The CDR3 nucleotides are TGTGCCAGCAGGCCTAGACCGGGCACAGATACGCAGTATTTT. This sequence encodes CASRPRPGTDTQYF. The gene calls are TRBV6-2 or TRBV6-3 and TRBJ2-3; D remains ambiguous. CDR3 length: 14 residues. Trimming pared 6 bases from V and 1 base from J, leaving 11 bases between. Germline lookup yields CDR1 MNHEY and CDR2 SVGEGT.

This clonotype was recorded a few times. The V gene is TRBV7-6, the J gene TRBJ2-2; the match to TRBD1 covers 10 bases. The CDR3 is 16 residues long. Germline lookup yields CDR1 SGHVS and CDR2 FNYEAQ. The V segment lost 4 bases and the J segment 5 bases; nucleotides outside the gene matches: 7. In DNA form, the CDR3 reads TGTGCCAGCAGCTCAAGACAGGGGGCGAGAACCGGGGAGCTGTTTTTT. Translating it yields CASSSRQGARTGELFF.

This clonotype was seen only a few times. This rearrangement joins TRBV3-2 to TRBJ2-1; TRBD2, the table's D call, was not compared with the DNA. TRBV3-2 is a pseudogene. The CDR3 has 16 residues. The CDR3 DNA is TGTGCCAGCAGCCGGGTTAGCGGGAGCTCCTACAATGAGCAGTTCTTC. Protein sequence: CASSRVSGSSYNEQFF.

This clonotype was counted only a few times. J is TRBJ2-7 and V is TRBV5-1, with TRBD1 identical over 7 bases. Germline-derived CDR1 and CDR2 are SGHRS and YFSETQ. The CDR3 totals 14 residues. With V trimmed by 0 bases and J by 4 bases, 4 bases remained unmatched. CDR3 in DNA: TGCGCCAGCAGCTTGGGGGCAGGGGGATACGAGCAGTACTTC. Protein sequence: CASSLGAGGYEQYF.

V is TRBV9 and J is TRBJ2-6, with D tentatively TRBD2 (5 bases). The V end was cut by 0 bases, the J end by 0 bases, with 13 bases between. CDR1 is SGDLS, CDR2 YYNGEE, per germline. This CDR3 has 18 residues. CDR3: CASSVGGQVSSGANVLTF. CDR3 DNA sequence: TGTGCCAGCAGCGTAGGCGGGCAGGTTAGCTCTGGGGCCAACGTCCTGACTTTC.

The rearrangement joins TRBV18 to TRBJ2-3, with TRBD1 as a possible D gene (6 bases). This CDR3 comprises 14 residues. CDR1 and CDR2 from the germline V gene are KGHSH and LQKENI. Trimming removed 8 bases at V and 1 base at J, with 13 bases between. CDR3 loop: CASRARGGTDTQYF. CDR3 bases: TGTGCCAGCCGGGCCAGGGGTGGCACAGATACGCAGTATTTT.

The chain employs TRBV6-5 and TRBJ2-7; tentative D call: TRBD1 (7 bases). V was shortened by 5 bases and J by 2 bases, with 13 bases between the two germline ends. Germline assignment: CDR1 MNHEY and CDR2 SVGAGI. This CDR3 region has 14 residues. DNA of the CDR3: TGTGCCAGCAGTCCGACAGGGAGGCCCTACGAGCAGTACTTC. Protein: CASSPTGRPYEQYF.

This clonotype was seen ten or more times. CDR3 loop: CSASESNSGGAYEQYV. DNA for the CDR3: TGCAGTGCTAGCGAGTCTAATAGCGGGGGGGCCTACGAGCAGTACGTC. The chain has TRBV20-1 and TRBJ2-7; 11 nucleotides match TRBD2. This CDR3 has 16 amino acids. From germline, CDR1 is DFQATT and CDR2 SNEGSKA (reference sequence). Trimming at V came to 3 bases and at J to 2 bases, leaving 9 bases not matched to a gene.

The chain links TRBV20-1 to TRBJ2-7; 9 nucleotides line up with TRBD1. The CDR3 extends over 15 amino acids. The J segment lost 0 bases and the V segment lost 7 bases, leaving 10 bases of the junction unmatched. CDR1 and CDR2 from the germline V gene are DFQATT and SNEGSKA (reference sequence). CDR3: CSVPPTGGTSYEQYF. The CDR3 DNA sequence: TGCAGTGTCCCGCCGACAGGGGGTACCTCCTACGAGCAGTACTTC.

This clonotype was found many times. V and J are TRBV10-3 and TRBJ1-4; no clear D. The ends were cut back, 6 bases at V and 8 bases at J, with 13 bases in the middle. Germline V CDR1 and CDR2: ENHRY, SYGVKD. The length of the CDR3 is 13 residues. CDR3 sequence reads: CAIRPGTGEKLFF. Here the CDR3 DNA reads TGTGCCATCAGGCCGGGAACGGGGGAAAAACTGTTTTTT.

This clonotype was seen a few times. This chain joins TRBV15 and TRBJ2-5; D possibly corresponds to TRBD2 (6 bases). The CDR3 covers 16 residues. V was clipped by 0 bases and J by 3 bases, with 14 bases between them. Germline values: CDR1 LNHNV, CDR2 YYDKDF (reference sequence). The CDR3 DNA reads as TGTGCCACCAGCAGAGATCGTCCGGGAGTTGAAGAGACCCAGTACTTC. It yields the protein CATSRDRPGVEETQYF.

The V and J genes are TRBV5-1 and TRBJ1-3; D is unclear. The germline gives CDR1 SGHRS, CDR2 YFSETQ. CDR3 length: 13 amino acids. Trimming left V 0 bases short and J 2 bases short, with 3 bases between. The CDR3, as DNA: TGCGCCAGCAGCTTGGAGACTGGAAACACCATATATTTT. Protein: CASSLETGNTIYF.

J is TRBJ1-4 and V is TRBV7-2; maybe TRBD1 (5 bases). V was trimmed by 1 base and J by 7 bases, leaving 13 bases between them. The CDR3 contains 15 residues. Germline loops: CDR1 SGHTA, CDR2 FQGNSA. The CDR3 reads CASSLGDALGEKLFF. The CDR3 DNA reads as TGTGCCAGCAGCTTAGGGGACGCCTTGGGTGAAAAACTGTTTTTT.

This clonotype has at least ten counts. The chain combines TRBV10-3 with TRBJ2-2; TRBD2 matches at 13 bases. The ends lost 6 bases at V and 2 bases at J; junction bases unmatched: 15. The CDR3 runs 20 residues. The germline V gene has CDR1 ENHRY and CDR2 SYGVKD. CDR3: CAIRGTTSGGPQPNTGELFF. Written as DNA, the CDR3 is TGTGCCATCAGGGGGACGACTAGCGGGGGGCCACAACCAAACACCGGGGAGCTGTTTTTT.

This clonotype was recorded once. The CDR3 region is CASAHLLAGSGEAFF. CDR3 bases: TGTGCTAGTGCCCACCTTCTGGCGGGGTCAGGTGAAGCTTTCTTT. The chain joins TRBV12-5 to TRBJ1-1; D unresolved. The CDR3 is made up of 15 amino acids. Germline CDR1 LGHNT, CDR2 FRNRAP. The V end lost 7 bases, the J end lost 7 bases, and 22 bases lay between the germline ends.

The chain uses TRBV5-5 and TRBJ2-5; D uncertain. The V end lost 4 bases, the J end lost 5 bases, and 18 bases lay between the germline ends. From germline, CDR1 is SGHKS and CDR2 YYEKEE (reference sequence). This CDR3 spans 15 amino acids. CDR3 region: CASSRIALHGETQYF. The CDR3, as DNA: TGTGCCAGCAGCCGTATAGCCCTGCATGGGGAGACCCAGTACTTC.

The chain has TRBV4-1 and TRBJ1-6, with a tentative D call TRBD1 (5 bases). This CDR3 has 17 residues. Deletions cut 3 bases from V and 1 base from J, with 13 bases between. CDR1 is MGHRA and CDR2 is YSYEKL in the germline V gene. In DNA form, the CDR3 reads TGCGCCAGCAGCCAGGGGGGTGCGGGGTCCTATAATTCACCCCTCCACTTT. Protein sequence: CASSQGGAGSYNSPLHF.

This sequence joins TRBV20-1 and TRBJ2-3; perhaps TRBD2 as D (5 bases). V gave up 4 bases and J gave up 3 bases, with 17 bases separating them. The CDR3 is 15 residues long. The germline V gene has CDR1 DFQATT and CDR2 SNEGSKA (reference sequence). CDR3 in DNA: TGCAGTGCTATCCCCGAGGGAGTCCGGACAGATACGCAGTATTTT. As protein: CSAIPEGVRTDTQYF.

This chain uses TRBV5-1 with TRBJ2-5, with TRBD1 as a possible D gene (6 bases). The germline V and J ends were trimmed by 2 bases and 2 bases, with 13 bases remaining between them. In germline, CDR1 is SGHRS, CDR2 YFSETQ. This CDR3 has 15 amino acids. The CDR3 DNA is TGCGCCAGCAGCTTATCCGGGACACCTCAAGAGACCCAGTACTTC. This sequence encodes CASSLSGTPQETQYF. The complete variable domain, with remaining parts taken from reference TRBV5-1 and TRBJ2-5, reads KAGVTQTPRYLIKTRGQQVTLSCSPISGHRSVSWYQQTPGQGLQFLFEYFSETQRNKGNFPGRFSGRQFSNSRSEMNVSTLELGDSALYLCASSLSGTPQETQYFGPGTRLLVL.

The chain is built from TRBV6-5 and TRBJ1-5; perhaps TRBD1 as D (5 bases). Germline V CDR1 and CDR2: MNHEY, SVGAGI. This CDR3 is built from 15 residues. The V end was cut by 3 bases, the J end by 5 bases, with 14 bases between. CDR3 region: CASSYSGGEDQPQHF. CDR3 DNA: TGTGCCAGCAGTTATTCGGGAGGGGAGGATCAGCCCCAGCATTTT.

The rearrangement joins TRBV12-3 or TRBV12-4 to TRBJ1-1, with 9 bases identical to TRBD1. The CDR3 is 15 amino acids. The junction had 5 bases not matched to a gene; V was cut back by 5 bases and J by 1 base. As DNA, the CDR3 is TGTGCCAGCAGTGAGGGACAGGGAGGGAACACTGAAGCTTTCTTT. Translation gives CASSEGQGGNTEAFF.

This clonotype showed up just a few times. The CDR3 here is CASSWTGENSGYTF. CDR3 sequence (DNA): TGTGCCAGCAGTTGGACAGGGGAGAATAGTGGCTACACCTTC. This chain links TRBV6-5 with TRBJ1-2, with TRBD1 matching over 9 bases. Trimming cost V 4 bases and J 7 bases; bases outside gene matches: 7. Germline V gene sequence: CDR1 MNHEY, CDR2 SVGAGI. CDR3 length: 14 amino acids.

This clonotype was seen only a few times. The J gene is TRBJ2-6, the V gene TRBV7-6; no clear D gene. CDR3 size: 16 residues. V shed 5 bases and J shed 2 bases, with 13 bases lying between them. The germline gives CDR1 SGHVS, CDR2 FNYEAQ. CDR3 in amino acids: CASSPPGLPGANVLTF. The CDR3 nucleotides read TGTGCCAGCAGCCCCCCCGGGTTACCTGGGGCCAACGTCCTGACTTTC.

This rearrangement joins TRBV9 to TRBJ1-2; 7 positions agree with TRBD1. The CDR3 loop spans 15 amino acids. V gave up 2 bases and J gave up 4 bases; unmatched junction bases: 8. Germline assignment: CDR1 SGDLS and CDR2 YYNGEE. The CDR3: CASSVDTGETYGYTF. The CDR3 region has the DNA TGTGCCAGCAGCGTCGACACAGGGGAGACCTATGGCTACACCTTC.

The rearrangement links TRBV7-9 to TRBJ2-7; tentatively, D is TRBD2 (6 bases). Germline assignment: CDR1 SEHNR and CDR2 FQNEAQ (reference sequence). The V end lost 0 bases, the J end lost 7 bases, and 7 bases lay between the germline ends. CDR3 size: 12 residues. CDR3 DNA: TGTGCCAGCAGCTTAGCCGCGGGGGAGCAGTACTTC. Translated, it gives CASSLAAGEQYF.

V gene TRBV5-1 combines with J gene TRBJ2-3; no clear D gene. The V end was cut by 1 base, the J end by 6 bases, with 12 bases between. CDR3 size: 14 residues. Germline assignment: CDR1 SGHRS and CDR2 YFSETQ. The CDR3 protein is CASSLFGLLDTQYF. CDR3 in DNA: TGCGCCAGCAGCTTGTTCGGGCTCCTGGATACGCAGTATTTT.